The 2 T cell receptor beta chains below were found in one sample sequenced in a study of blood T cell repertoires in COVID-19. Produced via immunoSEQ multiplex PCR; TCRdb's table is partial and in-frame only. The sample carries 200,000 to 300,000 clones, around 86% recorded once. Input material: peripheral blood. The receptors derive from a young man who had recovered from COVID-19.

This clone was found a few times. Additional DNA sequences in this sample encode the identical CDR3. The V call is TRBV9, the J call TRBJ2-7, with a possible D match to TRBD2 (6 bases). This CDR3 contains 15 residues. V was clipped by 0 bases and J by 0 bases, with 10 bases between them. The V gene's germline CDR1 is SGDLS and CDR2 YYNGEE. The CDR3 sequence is CASSVGGGGSYEQYF. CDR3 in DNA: TGTGCCAGCAGCGTAGGGGGAGGTGGCTCCTACGAGCAGTACTTC. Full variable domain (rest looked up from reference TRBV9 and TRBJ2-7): DSGVTQTPKHLITATGQRVTLRCSPRSGDLSVYWYQQSLDQGLQFLIQYYNGEERAKGNILERFSAQQFPDLHSELNLSSLELGDSALYFCASSVGGGGSYEQYFGPGTRLTVT.

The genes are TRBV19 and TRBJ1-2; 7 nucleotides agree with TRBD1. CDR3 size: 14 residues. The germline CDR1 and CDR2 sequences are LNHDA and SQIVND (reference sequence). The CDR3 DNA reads TGTGCGTGTGGCGTCGACAGGGATAACTATGGCTACACCTTC. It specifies CACGVDRDNYGYTF. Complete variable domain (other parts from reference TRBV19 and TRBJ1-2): DGGITQSPKYLFRKEGQNVTLSCEQNLNHDAMYWYRQDPGQGLRLIYYSQIVNDFQKGDIAEGYSVSREKKESFPLTVTSAQKNPTAFYLCACGVDRDNYGYTFGSGTRLTVV.